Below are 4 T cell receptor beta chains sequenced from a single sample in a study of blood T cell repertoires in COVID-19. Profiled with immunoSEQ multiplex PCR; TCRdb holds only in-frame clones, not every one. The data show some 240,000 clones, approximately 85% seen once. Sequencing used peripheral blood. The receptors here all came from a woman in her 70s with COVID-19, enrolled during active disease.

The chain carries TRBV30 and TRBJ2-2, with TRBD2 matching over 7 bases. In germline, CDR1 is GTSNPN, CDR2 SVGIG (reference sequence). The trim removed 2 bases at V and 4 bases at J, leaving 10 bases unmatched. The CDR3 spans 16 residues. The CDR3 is CAWSSHGTISTGELFF. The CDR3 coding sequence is TGTGCCTGGAGTAGTCACGGGACTATATCCACCGGGGAGCTGTTTTTT.

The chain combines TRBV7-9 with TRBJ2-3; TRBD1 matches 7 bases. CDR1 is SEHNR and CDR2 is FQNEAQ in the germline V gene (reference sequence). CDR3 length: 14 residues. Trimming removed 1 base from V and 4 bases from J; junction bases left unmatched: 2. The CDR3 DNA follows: TGTGCCAGCAGCTTAGTCGACAGGGCAGATACGCAGTATTTT. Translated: CASSLVDRADTQYF.

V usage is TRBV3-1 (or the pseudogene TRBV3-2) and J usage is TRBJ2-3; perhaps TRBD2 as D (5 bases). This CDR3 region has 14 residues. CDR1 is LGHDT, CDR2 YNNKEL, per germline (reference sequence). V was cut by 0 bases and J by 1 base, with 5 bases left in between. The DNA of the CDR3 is TGTGCCAGCAGCCAAGAGAGGGGCACAGATACGCAGTATTTT. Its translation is CASSQERGTDTQYF.

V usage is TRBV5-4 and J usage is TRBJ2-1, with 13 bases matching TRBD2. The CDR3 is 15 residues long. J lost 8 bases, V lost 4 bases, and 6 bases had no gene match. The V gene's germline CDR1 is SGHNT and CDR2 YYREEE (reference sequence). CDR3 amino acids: CASSPGLAGTHEQFF. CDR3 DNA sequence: TGTGCCAGCAGCCCGGGACTAGCGGGAACCCATGAGCAGTTCTTC.